This passage covers 27 T cell receptor beta chains from one sample sequenced in a study of neurological immune-mediated disorders. As for time point: longitudinal time-point 3. TCRdb recomputed calls from the 5' RACE reads with MiXCR, one row per CDR3 protein. The sample carries approximately 48,000 distinct CDR3 sequences, over 9.5% recorded once. The sequenced material came from PBMCs. These receptor sequences come from a male donor with HTLV-1-associated myelopathy (HAM/TSP).

The sample holds many counts of this clonotype. The chain joins TRBV27 to TRBJ1-5; weak D call: TRBD1 (5 bases). V was cut by 8 bases and J by 3 bases, with 14 bases left in between. The CDR3 length is 14 residues. Germline CDR1 MNHEY, CDR2 SMNVEV (reference sequence). The CDR3 DNA reads TGTGCCAGCGCGCCCGGAGGGGACAATCAGCCCCAGCATTTT. It is translated as CASAPGGDNQPQHF.

This clonotype was picked up many times. The chain has TRBV7-2 and TRBJ2-5; D is possibly TRBD2 (7 bases). CDR3 length: 14 amino acids. CDR1 is SGHTA and CDR2 is FQGNSA in the germline V gene. Trimming stripped 7 bases from V and 4 bases from J, with 16 bases between. The CDR3 DNA sequence: TGTGCCAGCACTACTAGGGGGGGTTCAGAGACCCAGTACTTC. Translated, it gives CASTTRGGSETQYF.

This clonotype was recorded at least ten times. The chain uses TRBV7-9 and TRBJ2-3, with unresolved D. Trimming pared 3 bases from V and 0 bases from J, leaving 10 bases between. The CDR3 covers 15 residues. CDR1 is SEHNR and CDR2 is FQNEAQ in the germline V gene (reference sequence). In DNA form, the CDR3 reads TGTGCCAGCAGCTTTCTAACCACTAGCACAGATACGCAGTATTTT. Translated: CASSFLTTSTDTQYF.

This clonotype was detected ten times or more. The V call is TRBV28, the J call TRBJ1-2; D gene ambiguous. Trimming took off 3 bases at V and 4 bases at J, with 15 bases between the two ends. Germline CDR1 is MDHEN and CDR2 is SYDVKM. The CDR3 covers 15 residues. CDR3 sequence: CASSLNVGVGYGYTF. Here the CDR3 DNA reads TGTGCCAGCAGTTTGAACGTTGGTGTTGGCTATGGCTACACCTTC.

Many counts were recorded for this clonotype. This sequence joins TRBV7-2 and TRBJ2-3, with D uncertain. Trimming removed 2 bases from V and 1 base from J, with 7 bases in between. The CDR3 is made up of 14 amino acids. CDR1 and CDR2 from the germline V gene are SGHTA and FQGNSA. CDR3 nucleotides: TGTGCCAGCAGCTTAAATCGCGGCACAGATACGCAGTATTTT. Translation: CASSLNRGTDTQYF.

This clonotype has a count of ten or more. V is TRBV6-2 or TRBV6-3 and J is TRBJ2-1; TRBD1 matches 9 bases. V was clipped by 2 bases and J by 0 bases; unmatched bases: 5. Germline CDR1 MNHEY, CDR2 SVGEGT. The CDR3 runs to 17 residues. For the CDR3, the DNA is TGTGCCAGCAGTTACGTAAGGGACAGGGCCTCCTACAATGAGCAGTTCTTC. It yields the protein CASSYVRDRASYNEQFF.

As regards this clonotype: This may be a read error: a much more frequent sequence differs by one nucleotide. The chain joins TRBV7-3 to TRBJ2-7; D is undetermined. Trimming took 10 bases from V and 0 from J, leaving 10 bases between them. The CDR3 spans 12 residues. Germline assignment: CDR1 SGHTA and CDR2 FQGTGA. The CDR3, as DNA: TGTGCCATCAGTTTTAGCTCCTACGAGCAGTACTTC. Protein product: CAISFSSYEQYF.

This clonotype was seen at least ten times. The V and J genes are TRBV30 and TRBJ2-4; 8 positions agree with TRBD2. This CDR3 is built from 16 residues. Germline CDR1 is GTSNPN and CDR2 is SVGIG (reference sequence). V shed 0 bases and J 6 bases; nucleotides not matched to a gene: 10. This CDR3 is CAWSVALAGSGNIQYF. The CDR3 DNA sequence: TGTGCCTGGAGTGTAGCGTTAGCGGGGTCCGGAAACATTCAGTACTTC.

This clonotype occurred many times. The CDR3 DNA reads as TGCGCCAGCAGCATCAGGGGGTCGGGAGAGACCCAGTACTTC. Protein product: CASSIRGSGETQYF. The genes are TRBV5-1 and TRBJ2-5; the match to TRBD1 covers 7 bases. V lost 4 bases and J lost 4; bases outside the gene matches: 7. The CDR3 extends over 14 amino acids. The germline V gene encodes CDR1 SGHRS and CDR2 YFSETQ.

The chain recombines TRBV5-1 with TRBJ2-5; D gene uncertain. Germline V gene lookup returns CDR1 SGHRS and CDR2 YFSETQ. The ends were cut back, 4 bases at V and 2 bases at J, with 12 bases in the middle. The CDR3 has 14 amino acids. CDR3 bases: TGCGCCAGCAGCAGTTGGACGAAACAAGAGACCCAGTACTTC. It encodes CASSSWTKQETQYF.

This clonotype has at least ten counts. This chain uses TRBV5-1 with TRBJ2-2; 8 positions match TRBD1. In germline, CDR1 is SGHRS, CDR2 YFSETQ. Germline trimming cut 2 bases from V and 5 bases from J; bases unmatched to any gene: 8. The CDR3 covers 16 residues. The CDR3 DNA follows: TGCGCCAGCAGCTTCGCCAGGGGGCGCAAGACCGGGGAGCTGTTTTTT. Its translation: CASSFARGRKTGELFF.

This clonotype was counted ten times or more. As DNA, the CDR3 is TGTGCCAGCAGTTACGAGAGGTGGTATGAGCAGTTCTTC. It codes for CASSYERWYEQFF. The chain employs TRBV6-6 and TRBJ2-1, with D hard to call. The V end lost 2 bases, the J end lost 8 bases, and 10 bases lay between the germline ends. There are 13 residues in the CDR3. The germline V gene has CDR1 MNHNY and CDR2 SVGAGI (reference sequence).

The J gene is TRBJ1-6, the V gene TRBV6-5, with TRBD1 identical over 7 bases. The CDR3 covers 13 residues. Per the germline V gene, CDR1 is MNHEY and CDR2 is SVGAGI. The trim removed 5 bases at V and 11 bases at J, leaving 6 bases unmatched. CDR3 loop: CASSAQGVPPLHF. CDR3 in DNA: TGTGCCAGCAGTGCGCAGGGGGTGCCACCCCTCCACTTT.

This clonotype was picked up many times. The chain combines TRBV7-8 with TRBJ2-6; 9 bases match TRBD1. In germline, CDR1 is SGHVS, CDR2 FQNEAQ. The ends lost 5 bases at V and 1 base at J; junction bases unmatched: 12. The CDR3 is 19 residues long. The CDR3 region is CASSLRDRVSRSGANVLTF. The CDR3 DNA follows: TGTGCCAGCAGCCTCCGGGACAGGGTTTCGAGATCTGGGGCCAACGTCCTGACTTTC.

There are many counts of this clonotype. The chain couples TRBV15 to TRBJ1-4, with no clear D. The V gene lost 8 bases and the J gene lost 8 bases, with 30 bases spanning the gap. The CDR3 length is 18 residues. Germline-derived CDR1 and CDR2 are LNHNV and YYDKDF (reference sequence). CDR3 nucleotides: TGTGCCACCTCTTCACGCGGATTCCAGCTCCCGGTTCGGGAAAAACTGTTTTTT. Encoded protein: CATSSRGFQLPVREKLFF.

This clonotype was recorded at least ten times. The CDR3 sequence: CASSIGQGPNQPQHF. CDR3 nucleotides: TGTGCCAGCAGTATCGGACAGGGCCCCAATCAGCCCCAGCATTTT. This rearrangement joins TRBV27 to TRBJ1-5; 8 nucleotides line up with TRBD1. V dropped 5 bases and J dropped 3; count of bases not matched to a gene: 6. This CDR3 is 15 amino acids long. Germline V gene sequence: CDR1 MNHEY, CDR2 SMNVEV (reference sequence).

The sample holds many counts of this clonotype. The chain links TRBV10-3 to TRBJ2-7; no definite D call. V was trimmed by 0 bases and J by 4 bases, leaving 4 bases between them. The CDR3 runs 12 residues. Germline loops: CDR1 ENHRY, CDR2 SYGVKD. The CDR3: CAISESAYEQYF. CDR3 coding DNA: TGTGCCATCAGTGAGTCGGCATACGAGCAGTACTTC.

This clonotype was seen a few times. This chain's CDR3 is CASSLRGEETQYF. For the CDR3, the DNA is TGTGCCAGCAGCTTAAGGGGGGAAGAGACCCAGTACTTC. V usage is TRBV11-3 and J usage is TRBJ2-5, with D perhaps assigned TRBD1 or TRBD2 (6 bases each). This CDR3 has 13 amino acids. Germline V gives CDR1 SGHNT, CDR2 YENEEA. The V and J ends lost 2 bases and 3 bases respectively, with 7 bases between them.

This chain uses TRBV7-8 with TRBJ2-1; 8 bases align to TRBD2. In germline, CDR1 is SGHVS, CDR2 FQNEAQ. The V gene end was trimmed by 5 bases and the J gene end by 8 bases; junction bases not matched to a gene: 14. The CDR3 is 16 amino acids. The DNA for the CDR3 is TGTGCCAGCAGCCCCCGACTAGCGCAAGGCAGCGATGAGCAGTTCTTC. Its translation is CASSPRLAQGSDEQFF.

This clonotype was seen a handful of times. The CDR3 DNA follows: TGTGCCAGCAGCTTAGCGCGAAGGGGAGGCACTGAAGCTTTCTTT. It translates to CASSLARRGGTEAFF. The rearrangement joins TRBV7-2 to TRBJ1-1; the D gene is possibly TRBD1 (5 bases). This CDR3 is built from 15 residues. The V gene's germline CDR1 is SGHTA and CDR2 FQGNSA. V was pared by 0 bases and J by 4 bases, with 12 bases between.

This clonotype was recorded many times. The chain joins TRBV9 to TRBJ1-3; D is possibly TRBD1 (6 bases). CDR3 length equals 16 residues. V lost 3 bases and J lost 4, with 17 bases in between. In germline, CDR1 is SGDLS, CDR2 YYNGEE. CDR3 nucleotides: TGTGCCAGCAGCGCCCATCCGGGACAACCGGGAAACACCATATATTTT. Encoded protein: CASSAHPGQPGNTIYF. Full variable domain (remainder filled in from reference TRBV9 and TRBJ1-3): DSGVTQTPKHLITATGQRVTLRCSPRSGDLSVYWYQQSLDQGLQFLIQYYNGEERAKGNILERFSAQQFPDLHSELNLSSLELGDSALYFCASSAHPGQPGNTIYFGEGSWLTVV.

The sample holds many counts of this clonotype. This chain uses TRBV7-2 with TRBJ2-7; no reliable D call. V lost 3 bases to trimming and J lost 0 bases, with 9 bases between them. The germline V gene has CDR1 SGHTA and CDR2 FQGNSA. The CDR3 covers 14 residues. This chain's CDR3 is CASSFKAPSYEQYF. In nucleotides, the CDR3 is TGTGCCAGCAGCTTTAAGGCACCCTCCTACGAGCAGTACTTC.

The V and J genes are TRBV18 and TRBJ2-5; D remains ambiguous. V dropped 2 bases and J dropped 2 bases, with 9 bases sitting between them. Looked up from germline, CDR1 is KGHSH and CDR2 is LQKENI. This CDR3 has 14 residues. This CDR3 is CASSPFRRQETQYF. In DNA form, the CDR3 reads TGTGCCAGCTCACCATTTCGCAGACAAGAGACCCAGTACTTC.

This clonotype was seen repeatedly, ten times or more. J is TRBJ2-6 and V is TRBV6-2 or TRBV6-3; 7 bases align to TRBD1. Germline CDR1 reads MNHEY; CDR2 reads SVGEGT. The V segment lost 6 bases and the J segment 0 bases; nucleotides outside the gene matches: 5. CDR3 length: 16 residues. The DNA for the CDR3 is TGTGCCAGCAGCGGGACAGAGGGCTCTGGGGCCAACGTCCTGACTTTC. It codes for CASSGTEGSGANVLTF.

The J gene is TRBJ1-5, the V gene TRBV20-1, with TRBD1 identical over 8 bases. CDR1 and CDR2 (germline): DFQATT, SNEGSKA (reference sequence). The CDR3 loop spans 13 amino acids. The ends lost 5 bases at V and 3 bases at J; junction bases unmatched: 3. This chain's CDR3 is CSAAQGANQPQHF. The CDR3 nucleotides are TGCAGTGCTGCTCAGGGGGCCAATCAGCCCCAGCATTTT.

This clonotype was picked up many times. The chain has TRBV5-1 and TRBJ2-1; D is uncertain. V was clipped by 0 bases and J by 5 bases, with 6 bases between them. This CDR3 has 13 amino acids. Germline CDR1 SGHRS, CDR2 YFSETQ. The CDR3 coding sequence is TGCGCCAGCAGCTTGGCCCGCGACAATGAGCAGTTCTTC. It translates to CASSLARDNEQFF.

This clonotype is labeled medium-sized. The chain recombines TRBV28 with TRBJ1-2; the match to TRBD1 covers 8 bases. The germline V gene encodes CDR1 MDHEN and CDR2 SYDVKM. The CDR3 totals 14 residues. V dropped 3 bases and J dropped 7; count of bases not matched to a gene: 7. The CDR3 protein is CASSFPQGVSGYTF. The CDR3 nucleotides read TGTGCCAGCAGTTTTCCACAGGGGGTCTCTGGCTACACCTTC.